These 26 T cell receptor beta chains were sequenced from one sample in a study of T cells in localized non-small cell lung cancer. Assay: immunoSEQ multiplex PCR; the TCRdb copy retains only in-frame clones and omits some. In the table there are about 25,000 clones, 75% to 90% of which are singletons. The specimen was peripheral blood, collected before any cancer treatment. The receptors shown here come from a female donor at least 60 years old with stage I lung adenocarcinoma.

The CDR3 reads CASSFWGAYGYTF. CDR3 DNA: TGTGCCAGCAGCTTTTGGGGCGCCTATGGCTACACCTTC. The chain couples TRBV7-8 to TRBJ1-2; a possible D gene is TRBD1 (5 bases). Trimming shortened V by 3 bases and J by 4 bases, and 9 bases separated the two germline ends. The CDR3 totals 13 residues. CDR1 is SGHVS, CDR2 FQNEAQ, per germline.

The V and J genes are TRBV30 and TRBJ2-1; 7 positions agree with TRBD1. Germline V gene sequence: CDR1 GTSNPN, CDR2 SVGIG (reference sequence). The V gene end was trimmed by 7 bases and the J gene end by 0 bases; junction bases not matched to a gene: 9. The CDR3 contains 15 residues. CDR3 residues: CAYARDSFSYNEQFF. The CDR3 DNA reads as TGTGCCTACGCTCGGGACAGCTTCTCCTACAATGAGCAGTTCTTC.

The chain recombines TRBV6-5 with TRBJ2-7; a weak D match, TRBD1 (6 bases). This CDR3 contains 12 residues. Germline V gives CDR1 MNHEY, CDR2 SVGAGI. V was clipped by 5 bases and J by 5 bases, with 10 bases between them. CDR3 sequence: CASSQQGNEQYF. In DNA, the CDR3 is TGTGCCAGCAGTCAACAGGGTAACGAGCAGTACTTC.

The DNA of the CDR3 is TGTGCCAGCAGCTTGCCCGACAGAGGAGGTGGCTACACCTTC. Its translation: CASSLPDRGGGYTF. The chain couples TRBV5-6 to TRBJ1-2; D is perhaps TRBD1 (5 bases). Germline CDR1 is SGHDT and CDR2 is YYEEEE. The CDR3 consists of 14 residues. The V gene lost 1 base and the J gene lost 7 bases, with 14 bases spanning the gap.

V gene TRBV7-2 combines with J gene TRBJ2-1, with 8 bases matching TRBD1. Germline-derived CDR1 and CDR2 are SGHTA and FQGNSA. With 3 bases clipped from V and 2 bases from J, the junction kept 3 bases outside the gene matches. The CDR3 extends over 15 amino acids. The CDR3 here is CASSFDRGPYNEQFF. The CDR3 DNA reads as TGTGCCAGCAGCTTCGACAGGGGACCCTACAATGAGCAGTTCTTC.

This rearrangement joins TRBV30 to TRBJ1-1, with D perhaps matching TRBD1 (6 bases). The germline V and J ends were trimmed by 2 bases and 3 bases, with 16 bases remaining between them. The germline V gene has CDR1 GTSNPN and CDR2 SVGIG (reference sequence). This CDR3 has 15 residues. This CDR3 is CAWSTQRGGDTEAFF. CDR3 DNA: TGTGCCTGGAGTACCCAAAGGGGGGGGGACACTGAAGCTTTCTTT.

This sequence joins TRBV9 and TRBJ2-7; D call uncertain. The V gene's germline CDR1 is SGDLS and CDR2 YYNGEE. V lost 0 bases and J 1 base, leaving 8 bases between the germline ends. This CDR3 comprises 14 residues. The CDR3 DNA sequence: TGTGCCAGCAGCGTAGACTACGGGTCCTACGAGCAGTACTTC. Amino acids: CASSVDYGSYEQYF.

The chain is built from TRBV20-1 and TRBJ1-1; D unresolved. The germline gives CDR1 DFQATT, CDR2 SNEGSKA (reference sequence). The CDR3 runs 11 residues. Trimming took 6 bases from V and 7 from J, leaving 12 bases between them. CDR3 DNA sequence: TGCAGTGCGGCCCGTCTCGGTGAAGCTTTCTTT. It encodes CSAARLGEAFF.

This chain uses TRBV6-6 with TRBJ1-2; the D is unclear. CDR1 and CDR2 (germline): MNHNY, SVGAGI (reference sequence). This CDR3 has 13 amino acids. The V end was cut by 2 bases, the J end by 6 bases, with 10 bases between. CDR3 residues: CASSYLLRDGYTF. In DNA form, the CDR3 reads TGTGCCAGCAGTTACCTGTTGAGGGATGGCTACACCTTC.

This rearrangement joins TRBV7-9 to TRBJ1-1; D unclear. From germline, CDR1 is SEHNR and CDR2 FQNEAQ (reference sequence). This CDR3 region has 14 residues. Deletions cut 5 bases from V and 2 bases from J, with 12 bases between. DNA of the CDR3: TGTGCCAGCAGCCTAGACGCGGGAAACACTGAAGCTTTCTTT. Protein sequence: CASSLDAGNTEAFF.

This sequence joins TRBV7-9 and TRBJ2-7; 13 bases are shared with TRBD2. Germline V CDR1 and CDR2: SEHNR, FQNEAQ (reference sequence). Germline trimming cut 4 bases from V and 2 bases from J; bases unmatched to any gene: 14. The CDR3 loop spans 19 amino acids. CDR3 sequence reads: CASSSPQAGGTSGTYEQYF. For the CDR3, the DNA is TGTGCCAGCAGCTCCCCACAGGCCGGTGGGACTAGCGGGACCTACGAGCAGTACTTC.

This clone was observed a few times. The chain combines TRBV7-9 with TRBJ2-2, with D maybe TRBD1 (6 bases). CDR1 SEHNR and CDR2 FQNEAQ come from the germline V gene (reference sequence). This CDR3 contains 17 residues. V gave up 4 bases and J gave up 5 bases, with 20 bases separating them. CDR3 sequence (DNA): TGTGCCAGCAGCTCCCCCTCAGGGGCGGTCGGGACCGGGGAGCTGTTTTTT. It yields the protein CASSSPSGAVGTGELFF.

This clone was seen a few times. The chain employs TRBV11-3 and TRBJ2-5, with a possible D match to TRBD2 (5 bases). The germline V gene encodes CDR1 SGHNT and CDR2 YENEEA. V was clipped by 2 bases and J by 6 bases, with 13 bases between them. The CDR3 spans 14 residues. The CDR3 protein is CASSLTGSSKTQYF. The DNA of the CDR3 is TGTGCCAGCAGCTTAACGGGGTCTAGCAAGACCCAGTACTTC. Full variable domain (remainder filled in from reference TRBV11-3 and TRBJ2-5): EAGVVQSPRYKIIEKKQPVAFWCNPISGHNTLYWYLQNLGQGPELLIRYENEEAVDDSQLPKDRFSAERLKGVDSTLKIQPAELGDSAVYLCASSLTGSSKTQYFGPGTRLLVL.

The V and J genes are TRBV9 and TRBJ1-1; 9 positions agree with TRBD1. Germline lookup yields CDR1 SGDLS and CDR2 YYNGEE. The CDR3 is 14 amino acids. The trim removed 3 bases at V and 3 bases at J, leaving 3 bases unmatched. The CDR3 DNA is TGTGCCAGCAGCGGGACAGGGGATGACACTGAAGCTTTCTTT. Its translation: CASSGTGDDTEAFF.

The chain carries TRBV5-1 and TRBJ2-2; D possibly corresponds to TRBD1 (5 bases). Between the trimmed V and J ends, which lost 4 bases and 3 bases, there was a span of 13 bases. The CDR3 length is 15 residues. CDR1 is SGHRS, CDR2 YFSETQ, per germline. In DNA form, the CDR3 reads TGCGCCAGCAGCCCTAGGGGCGGCGACACCGGGGAGCTGTTTTTT. It codes for CASSPRGGDTGELFF.

This chain connects TRBV30 to TRBJ2-3; TRBD1 is a possible D gene (6 bases). V was clipped by 5 bases and J by 4 bases, with 16 bases between them. Germline V gene data show CDR1 as GTSNPN and CDR2 as SVGIG (reference sequence). There are 14 residues in the CDR3. CDR3 protein: CAWEPGQGADTQYF. As DNA, the CDR3 is TGTGCCTGGGAACCGGGACAAGGAGCAGATACGCAGTATTTT.

The chain couples TRBV5-1 to TRBJ1-5; 7 bases match TRBD1. J was trimmed by 4 bases and V by 4 bases; bases with no gene match: 11. This CDR3 contains 16 residues. Germline-derived CDR1 and CDR2 are SGHRS and YFSETQ. CDR3 residues: CASSLVEGGGNQPQHF. CDR3 DNA: TGCGCCAGCAGCCTGGTCGAAGGGGGCGGAAATCAGCCCCAGCATTTT.

The chain has TRBV11-2 and TRBJ2-2; D not resolved. Trimming pared 3 bases from V and 3 bases from J, leaving 5 bases between. CDR3 length: 13 amino acids. Germline-derived CDR1 and CDR2 are SGHAT and FQNNGV. In DNA, the CDR3 is TGTGCCAGCAGCTTTTCGGACACCGGGGAGCTGTTTTTT. Encoded protein: CASSFSDTGELFF.

The rearrangement joins TRBV6-6 to TRBJ2-1; D possibly corresponds to TRBD1 (8 bases). Germline CDR1 is MNHNY and CDR2 is SVGAGI (reference sequence). Deletions cut 2 bases from V and 15 bases from J, with 20 bases between. CDR3 size: 14 residues. In nucleotides, the CDR3 is TGTGCCAGCAGTTACCTCGCACAGGGGGGGCCCTGGTTCTTC. Translating it yields CASSYLAQGGPWFF.

V usage is TRBV2 and J usage is TRBJ1-6; D is undetermined. This CDR3 is built from 13 residues. The V and J ends lost 8 bases and 4 bases respectively, with 9 bases between them. Germline V gene sequence: CDR1 SNHLY, CDR2 FYNNEI. DNA for the CDR3: TGTGCCAGCGGGGAGATTTATAATTCACCCCTCCACTTT. Amino acids: CASGEIYNSPLHF.

By sample share, this clone is large. The chain joins TRBV9 to TRBJ2-5, with D possibly matching TRBD2 (6 bases). Between the trimmed V and J ends, which lost 3 bases and 4 bases, there was a span of 10 bases. The CDR3 runs 13 residues. The germline gives CDR1 SGDLS, CDR2 YYNGEE. The CDR3 reads CASSATRGETQYF. DNA of the CDR3: TGTGCCAGCAGCGCGACTAGGGGAGAGACCCAGTACTTC.

As DNA, the CDR3 is TGCAGCGTTTACACTTATGGCTACACCTTC. This gives the protein CSVYTYGYTF. The genes are TRBV29-1 and TRBJ1-2; D remains ambiguous. V was pared by 5 bases and J by 5 bases, with 6 bases between. This CDR3 is built from 10 residues. Germline values: CDR1 SQVTM, CDR2 ANQGSEA.

CDR3 DNA: TGTGCCAGCAGTTCGATGGGGTGGGGACAGGGGCTTCAGTTCTTC. Protein: CASSSMGWGQGLQFF. The chain employs TRBV28 and TRBJ2-1; TRBD1 aligns across 10 bases. The CDR3 contains 15 residues. Germline V gene sequence: CDR1 MDHEN, CDR2 SYDVKM. The ends lost 4 bases at V and 13 bases at J; junction bases unmatched: 13.

The count of this clone is one. The genes are TRBV10-3 and TRBJ2-5; D not resolved. This CDR3 has 15 amino acids. Trimming stripped 4 bases from V and 0 bases from J, with 12 bases between. Germline lookup yields CDR1 ENHRY and CDR2 SYGVKD. The CDR3 protein is CAISGNYPDQETQYF. CDR3 in DNA: TGTGCCATCAGTGGGAACTATCCAGACCAAGAGACCCAGTACTTC.

The V gene is TRBV11-1, the J gene TRBJ2-5; D not resolved. Germline assignment: CDR1 SGHAT and CDR2 FQDESV (reference sequence). This CDR3 spans 15 amino acids. Trimming pared 4 bases from V and 1 base from J, leaving 13 bases between. CDR3 residues: CASSSTVGIQETQYF. CDR3 DNA: TGTGCCAGCAGCTCCACGGTGGGTATCCAAGAGACCCAGTACTTC.

The chain has TRBV11-3 and TRBJ1-1; 9 bases are shared with TRBD1. V shed 6 bases, J shed 1 base, and the junction held 3 bases outside the gene matches. CDR3 length equals 14 residues. Germline loops: CDR1 SGHNT, CDR2 YENEEA. CDR3 DNA: TGTGCCAGCAGGGGACAGGGCCGGAACACTGAAGCTTTCTTT. It translates to CASRGQGRNTEAFF.